The rows below give T cell receptor beta chains drawn from one sample of a study of blood T cell repertoires in COVID-19. Using immunoSEQ multiplex PCR, the repertoire was profiled, and TCRdb retains in-frame clones only, with some absent. This sample has under 350,000 clones, with about 90% found just once. The specimen sequenced was PBMCs or T cells enriched from blood (not recorded which). Receptors originate from an older woman who had recovered from COVID-19. Each CDR3 is given with its conserved first and last residue. D genes are given only for firm matches. For some rows the clone size is stated as once, few or many, or as a class when expanded; others skip it.

length,D,size,V,J,DNA,CDR3
14,TRBD1,.,TRBV4-1,TRBJ2-7,TGCGCCAGCAGTCAACCAGGGGGCGGGTACGAGCAGTACTTC,CASSQPGGGYEQYF
15,TRBD2,few,TRBV3-1/TRBV3-2,TRBJ2-5,TGTGCCAGCAGGTCGTATTCACTAGCGGAAGAGACCCAGTACTTC,CASRSYSLAEETQYF
15,TRBD1,.,TRBV5-1,TRBJ1-6,TGCGCCAGCAGCTCTCAGGGGGCGGGTAATTCACCCCTCCACTTT,CASSSQGAGNSPLHF
12,.,.,TRBV30,TRBJ1-1,TGTGCCTGGAGGGGGAGTTACACTGAAGCTTTCTTT,CAWRGSYTEAFF
13,.,.,TRBV5-6,TRBJ2-7,TGTGCCAGCAGCTCCCGTCGGGGTCGGGAGCAGTACTTC,CASSSRRGREQYF
15,TRBD1,.,TRBV2,TRBJ1-4,TGTGCCAGCAGTTCCCAGGGGGCTTCCGATGAAAAACTGTTTTTT,CASSSQGASDEKLFF
13,.,.,TRBV19,TRBJ1-1,TGTGCCAGTATCAAACGAGGGAACACTGAAGCTTTCTTT,CASIKRGNTEAFF
13,.,.,TRBV6-5,TRBJ2-3,TGTGCCAGCACGGCGGTTGGGACAGATACGCAGTATTTT,CASTAVGTDTQYF
14,TRBD1,.,TRBV5-8,TRBJ1-6,TGTGCCAGCAGCTTGGGCAGGGGGAATTCACCCCTCCACTTT,CASSLGRGNSPLHF
16,TRBD2,.,TRBV27,TRBJ2-7,TGTGCCAGCAGTTTATCTAGCGGGAGGGTAACCTACGAGCAGTACTTC,CASSLSSGRVTYEQYF
12,.,.,TRBV6-6,TRBJ2-3,TGTGCCAGCAGTACGACTAAAAATACGCAGTATTTT,CASSTTKNTQYF
18,TRBD2,.,TRBV2,TRBJ2-5,TGTGCCAGCAGTTACCGAACCACTAGCGGGGGGGTCCAAGAGACCCAGTACTTC,CASSYRTTSGGVQETQYF
15,.,.,TRBV5-6,TRBJ1-1,TGTGCCAGCAGCCCGGATAGGGGATATGCCACTGAAGCTTTCTTT,CASSPDRGYATEAFF
13,TRBD1,.,TRBV19,TRBJ2-4,TGTGCCAGTAGTAGGACAGGGGAGCACATTCAGTACTTC,CASSRTGEHIQYF
12,.,once,TRBV7-9,TRBJ1-2,TGTGCCAGCAGCTTGGGCACCCAGGGCTACACCTTC,CASSLGTQGYTF
14,TRBD2,once,TRBV5-1,TRBJ2-7,TGCGCCAGCAGCTATGGCGGGGGGGCCTACGAGCAGTACTTC,CASSYGGGAYEQYF
13,.,.,TRBV7-6,TRBJ2-7,TGTGCCAGCAGCCTCCGTTCGGCGGACGAGCAGTACTTC,CASSLRSADEQYF
12,.,.,TRBV2,TRBJ2-2,TGTGCCAGCACCCTGAACACCGGGGAGCTGTTTTTT,CASTLNTGELFF
14,.,.,TRBV11-2,TRBJ1-4,TGTGCCAGCAGCTCCTCCCTCTCGTCTGAAAAACTGTTTTTT,CASSSSLSSEKLFF
15,TRBD1,.,TRBV7-2,TRBJ1-3,TGTGCCAGCAGCCCGGGACAGAACTCTGGAAACACCATATATTTT,CASSPGQNSGNTIYF
12,.,.,TRBV12-3/TRBV12-4,TRBJ2-7,TGTGCCAGCAGTTTCGTCTCCTACGAGCAGTACTTC,CASSFVSYEQYF
12,TRBD1,once,TRBV19,TRBJ1-2,TGTGCCAGTAGCATTGACAGGGATGGCTACACCTTC,CASSIDRDGYTF
15,TRBD1,.,TRBV6-5,TRBJ2-7,TGTGCCAGCAGTTACTCAAGACAGGGTTCCTACGAGCAGTACTTC,CASSYSRQGSYEQYF
14,TRBD1,.,TRBV5-1,TRBJ1-1,TGCGCCAGCAGCTGGGACAGGCTCGGCACTGAAGCTTTCTTT,CASSWDRLGTEAFF
19,.,.,TRBV18,TRBJ2-3,TGTGCCAGCTCACCACGGGTAGGGGGCATAAGCGGGAGACCAGATACGCAGTATTTT,CASSPRVGGISGRPDTQYF
13,.,.,TRBV2,TRBJ1-1,TGTGCCAGTAGCAGGGAAATCGCCACTGAAGCTTTCTTT,CASSREIATEAFF
17,TRBD2,.,TRBV7-3,TRBJ2-3,TGTGCCAGCAGCCCTAGCGGGCGCCCAGCTAGCACAGATACGCAGTATTTT,CASSPSGRPASTDTQYF
14,.,.,TRBV28,TRBJ2-5,TGTGCCAGCCTGCTTTCCGGGAGCCAAGAGACCCAGTACTTC,CASLLSGSQETQYF